Sequencing of this T cell receptor beta chain was carried out in a study of blood T cells in healthy people across ages. Study results and caveats: Possibly, changes in expanded clonotypes were confounded because donor CMV status was unknown. With unsorted PBMCs, a conclusive comparison of naive versus antigen-experienced cells was not possible.

Then a second PCR, running about 6 to 11 cycles, was carried out with a sample-barcoded 5' primer and a J-beta primer mix. TCRdb itself ran the 5' RACE reads through MiXCR, one entry per CDR3 protein. This repertoire shows about 780,000 distinct CDR3 sequences, about 46% found once; its top ten account for 15% to 20%. Germline V lookup: CDR1 SGHRS, CDR2 YFSETQ. Deletions cut 0 bases from V and 5 bases from J, with 11 bases between. The CDR3 is 14 amino acids. In terms of origin and age, donors were healthy Caucasian individuals from Russia aged about 6 to 95. Samples each yielded at least 5.5 micrograms of total RNA. This clonotype was observed a handful of times. Its antigen is undetermined.

This sequence originates from a man at least 80 years old in good health. The J gene is TRBJ2-5, the V gene TRBV5-1, with D unresolved. Material for sequencing was blood. The DNA for the CDR3 is TGCGCCAGCAGCTTGGACACTCCATCGGAGACCCAGTACTTC. It translates to CASSLDTPSETQYF.